What follows describes a single T cell receptor beta chain. Its antigen is unknown. Germline assignment: CDR1 ENHRY and CDR2 SYGVKD. With 4 bases clipped from V and 3 bases from J, the junction kept 10 bases outside the gene matches. The CDR3 contains 16 residues. The data were taken from a study of cytomegalovirus exposure and HLA in healthy donors. Whole-study results and caveats: Accurate HLA-A and HLA-B prediction from TCR beta sequences was reported for most subjects. TCR beta V- and J-gene trimming was later associated with a missense DCLRE1C variant. Cytomegalovirus association was assigned to approximately 160 TCR beta chains.

Primers: 60 Vbeta forward and 13 Jbeta reverse. The data were produced by immunoSEQ multiplex PCR, yet TCRdb's version contains in-frame clones alone and is incomplete. The sample has 150,000 to 200,000 clones, 65% to 85% seen once. V usage is TRBV10-3 and J usage is TRBJ2-3, with TRBD2 matching over 7 bases. This TCR derives from a man aged 18 to 30 in good health and CMV-seronegative. Sequenced input: PBMCs. This chain's CDR3 is CAISAWGREGTDTQYF. Here the CDR3 DNA reads TGTGCCATCAGTGCCTGGGGGAGGGAGGGGACAGATACGCAGTATTTT.